The clone carrying this T cell receptor (beta chain) was seen a handful of times. In each PCR, synthetic TCR analog templates were spiked in. TCRdb's table, derived via immunoSEQ multiplex PCR, lists solely in-frame clones and lacks some. The sample contains about 36,000 clones, roughly 84% of which appear only once. Time point indicated: peripheral blood 6 weeks after treatment start. The data originate from a study of PD-L1 blockade in urothelial cancer. Across the study: As for prior chemotherapy regimens, patients had received 0 to 3. The analyses of blood took place 3 weeks (second dose) and 6 weeks after treatment start.

The material was PBMCs, obtained around atezolizumab (anti-PD-L1) treatment. The clonotype was recovered from a middle-aged man with urothelial cancer.

The CDR3 region is CSTRQGRNTEAFF. CDR3 nucleotides: TGCAGCACCCGACAGGGCCGGAACACTGAAGCTTTCTTT. This rearrangement joins TRBV29-1 to TRBJ1-1; 7 bases agree with TRBD1. V was pared by 8 bases and J by 1 base, with 7 bases of the junction left unmatched. CDR1 is SQVTM and CDR2 is ANQGSEA in the germline V gene. The CDR3 is 13 residues long.